This note documents a single T cell receptor (beta chain) sequence. The V segment lost 3 bases and the J segment 4 bases; nucleotides outside the gene matches: 5. This CDR3 spans 15 amino acids. Germline-derived CDR1 and CDR2 are SGHTA and FQGNSA. The sample comes from a study of blood T cell repertoires in COVID-19. Study-level background: Acute and convalescent COVID-19 specimens originated in the United States, Italy and Spain. T cells, B-cell-depleted T cells, or PBMCs provided the cDNA or gDNA that served as material.

Original handling: Estimated nucleated cell counts came from reference gene primer amplification. Method: immunoSEQ multiplex PCR; TCRdb's copy keeps in-frame clones and lacks some. For V, J and clone size, that table is used; D and trimming come from the DNA. The sample yields approximately 190,000 clones, under 90% seen once. The sequence derives from a human donor in a cohort sampled during active COVID-19. Input material: peripheral blood. The chain links TRBV7-2 to TRBJ2-5, with TRBD1 matching over 10 bases. The chain's CDR3 is CASSFDRGHSETQYF. The CDR3, as DNA: TGTGCCAGCAGCTTCGACAGGGGGCACTCAGAGACCCAGTACTTC.